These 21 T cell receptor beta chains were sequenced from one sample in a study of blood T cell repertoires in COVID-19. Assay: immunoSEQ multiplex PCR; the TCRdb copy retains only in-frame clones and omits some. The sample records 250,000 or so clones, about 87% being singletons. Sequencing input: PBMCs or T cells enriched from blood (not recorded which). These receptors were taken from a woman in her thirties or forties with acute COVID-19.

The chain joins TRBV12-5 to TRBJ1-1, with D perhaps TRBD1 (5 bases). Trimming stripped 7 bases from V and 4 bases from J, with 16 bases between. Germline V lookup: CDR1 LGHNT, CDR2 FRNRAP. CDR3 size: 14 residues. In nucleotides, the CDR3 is TGTGCTAGTGCCTGGGCCAGGGAAGGCACTGAAGCTTTCTTT. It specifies CASAWAREGTEAFF.

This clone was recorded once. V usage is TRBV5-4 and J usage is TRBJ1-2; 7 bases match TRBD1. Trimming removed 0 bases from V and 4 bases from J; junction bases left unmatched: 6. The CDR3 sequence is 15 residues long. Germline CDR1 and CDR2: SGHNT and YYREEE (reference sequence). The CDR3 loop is CASSLGAGGLYGYTF. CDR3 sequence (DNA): TGTGCCAGCAGCTTGGGGGCAGGGGGTCTCTATGGCTACACCTTC.

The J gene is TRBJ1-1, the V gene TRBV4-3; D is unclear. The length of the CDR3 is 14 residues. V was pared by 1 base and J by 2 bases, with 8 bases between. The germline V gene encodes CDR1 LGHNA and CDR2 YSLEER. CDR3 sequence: CASSQVQSNTEAFF. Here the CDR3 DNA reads TGCGCCAGCAGCCAAGTACAGAGTAACACTGAAGCTTTCTTT.

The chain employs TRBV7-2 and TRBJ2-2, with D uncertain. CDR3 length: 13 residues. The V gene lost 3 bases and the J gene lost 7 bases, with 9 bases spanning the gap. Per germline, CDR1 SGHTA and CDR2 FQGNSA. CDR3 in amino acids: CASSFDGRGELFF. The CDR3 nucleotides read TGTGCCAGCAGCTTCGATGGGCGCGGGGAGCTGTTTTTT.

The CDR3 DNA sequence: TGTGCCAGTATGGGGGGTGGCACTGAAGCTTTCTTT. This sequence encodes CASMGGGTEAFF. This chain joins TRBV7-9 and TRBJ1-1, with a tentative D call TRBD1 (5 bases). Germline V gene lookup returns CDR1 SEHNR and CDR2 FQNEAQ (reference sequence). Trimming removed 9 bases at V and 4 bases at J, with 12 bases between. The CDR3 extends over 12 amino acids.

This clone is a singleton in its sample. The CDR3, as DNA: TGTGCCAGCAGCCTCCGGGACAGGCAGTACAATGAGCAGTTCTTC. Its translation is CASSLRDRQYNEQFF. V usage is TRBV7-8 and J usage is TRBJ2-1; TRBD1 agrees at 8 bases. CDR3 length equals 15 residues. The J segment lost 4 bases and the V segment lost 5 bases, leaving 7 bases of the junction unmatched. Germline V CDR1 and CDR2: SGHVS, FQNEAQ.

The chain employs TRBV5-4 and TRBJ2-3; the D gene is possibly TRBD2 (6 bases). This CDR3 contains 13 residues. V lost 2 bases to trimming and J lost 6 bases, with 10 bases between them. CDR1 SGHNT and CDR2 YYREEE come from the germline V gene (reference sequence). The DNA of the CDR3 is TGTGCCAGCAGCTTTTTGGAGGGCGATACGCAGTATTTT. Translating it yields CASSFLEGDTQYF.

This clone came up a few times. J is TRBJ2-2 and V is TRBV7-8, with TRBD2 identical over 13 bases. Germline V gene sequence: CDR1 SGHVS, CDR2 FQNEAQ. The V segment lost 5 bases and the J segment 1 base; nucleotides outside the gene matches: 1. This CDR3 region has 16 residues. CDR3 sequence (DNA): TGTGCCAGCAGCCGACTAGCGGGGGGGAACACCGGGGAGCTGTTTTTT. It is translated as CASSRLAGGNTGELFF. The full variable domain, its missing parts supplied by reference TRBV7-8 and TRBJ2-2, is GAGVSQSPRYKVAKRGQDVALRCDPISGHVSLFWYQQALGQGPEFLTYFQNEAQLDKSGLPSDRFFAERPEGSVSTLKIQRTQQEDSAVYLCASSRLAGGNTGELFFGEGSRLTVL.

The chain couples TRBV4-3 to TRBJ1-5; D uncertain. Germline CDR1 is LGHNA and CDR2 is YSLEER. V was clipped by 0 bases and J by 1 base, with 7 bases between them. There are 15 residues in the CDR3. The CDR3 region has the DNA TGCGCCAGCAGCCAAGAAGGGAGGAGCAATCAGCCCCAGCATTTT. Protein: CASSQEGRSNQPQHF.

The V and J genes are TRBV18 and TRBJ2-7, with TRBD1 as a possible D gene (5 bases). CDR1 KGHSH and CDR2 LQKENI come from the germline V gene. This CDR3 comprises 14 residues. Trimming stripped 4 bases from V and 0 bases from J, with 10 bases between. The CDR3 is CASSRDRRSYEQYV. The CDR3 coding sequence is TGTGCCAGCTCACGTGACAGACGCTCCTACGAGCAGTACGTC.

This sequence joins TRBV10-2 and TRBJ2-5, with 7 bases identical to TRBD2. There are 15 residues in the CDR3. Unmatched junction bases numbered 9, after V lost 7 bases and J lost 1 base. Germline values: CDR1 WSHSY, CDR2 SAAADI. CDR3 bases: TGCGCCAGCACTGGAGCGGGAAGGGTCCAAGAGACCCAGTACTTC. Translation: CASTGAGRVQETQYF.

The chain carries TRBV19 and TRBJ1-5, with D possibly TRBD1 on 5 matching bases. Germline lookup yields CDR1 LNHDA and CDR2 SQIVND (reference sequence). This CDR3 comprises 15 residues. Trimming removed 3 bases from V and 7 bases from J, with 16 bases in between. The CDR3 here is CASSIGQGRVQPQHF. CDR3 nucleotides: TGTGCCAGTAGTATTGGGCAGGGTAGGGTGCAGCCCCAGCATTTT. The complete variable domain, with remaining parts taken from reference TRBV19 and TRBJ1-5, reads DGGITQSPKYLFRKEGQNVTLSCEQNLNHDAMYWYRQDPGQGLRLIYYSQIVNDFQKGDIAEGYSVSREKKESFPLTVTSAQKNPTAFYLCASSIGQGRVQPQHFGDGTRLSIL.

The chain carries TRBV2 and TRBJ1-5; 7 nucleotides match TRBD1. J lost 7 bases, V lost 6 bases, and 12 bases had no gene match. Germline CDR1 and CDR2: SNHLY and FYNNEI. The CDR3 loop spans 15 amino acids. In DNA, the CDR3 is TGTGCCAGCAGGGGCTTGACAGGGTTGGAACAGCCCCAGCATTTT. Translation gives CASRGLTGLEQPQHF.

In nucleotides, the CDR3 is TGCGCCAGCACCCCTGTTGGGACTAGAAGCTTCACAGATACGCAGTATTTT. This codes for CASTPVGTRSFTDTQYF. This chain joins TRBV5-1 and TRBJ2-3, with 8 bases lining up with TRBD2. Germline CDR1 reads SGHRS; CDR2 reads YFSETQ. With V trimmed by 6 bases and J by 2 bases, 14 bases remained unmatched. The CDR3 loop spans 17 amino acids.

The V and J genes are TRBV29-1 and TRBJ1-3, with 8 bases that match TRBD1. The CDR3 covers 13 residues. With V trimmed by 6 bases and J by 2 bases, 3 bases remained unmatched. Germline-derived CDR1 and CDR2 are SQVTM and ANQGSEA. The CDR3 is CSVETGAGNTIYF. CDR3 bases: TGCAGCGTAGAGACAGGGGCTGGAAACACCATATATTTT.

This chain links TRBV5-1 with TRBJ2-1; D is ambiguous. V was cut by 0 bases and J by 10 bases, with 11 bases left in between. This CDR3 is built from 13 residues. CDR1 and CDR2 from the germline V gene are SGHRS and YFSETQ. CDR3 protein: CASSLESFGEQFF. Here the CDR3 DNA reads TGCGCCAGCAGCTTGGAGTCCTTCGGGGAGCAGTTCTTC.

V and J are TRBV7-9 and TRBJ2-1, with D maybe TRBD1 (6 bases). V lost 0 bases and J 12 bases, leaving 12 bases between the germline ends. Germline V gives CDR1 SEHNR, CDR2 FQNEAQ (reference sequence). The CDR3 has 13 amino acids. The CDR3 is CASSLAQGIGQFF. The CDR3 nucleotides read TGTGCCAGCAGCTTAGCGCAGGGGATTGGGCAGTTCTTC.

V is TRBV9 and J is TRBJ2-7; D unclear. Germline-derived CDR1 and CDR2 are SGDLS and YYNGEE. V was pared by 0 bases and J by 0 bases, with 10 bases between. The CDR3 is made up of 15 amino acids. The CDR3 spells CASSVGARGSYEQYF. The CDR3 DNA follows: TGTGCCAGCAGCGTAGGGGCCCGTGGCTCCTACGAGCAGTACTTC.

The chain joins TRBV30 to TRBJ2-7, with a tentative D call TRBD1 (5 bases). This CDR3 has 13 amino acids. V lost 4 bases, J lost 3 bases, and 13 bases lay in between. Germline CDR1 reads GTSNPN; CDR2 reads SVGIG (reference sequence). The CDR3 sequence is CAWKGQGFYEQYF. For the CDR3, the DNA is TGTGCCTGGAAGGGGCAGGGCTTCTACGAGCAGTACTTC.

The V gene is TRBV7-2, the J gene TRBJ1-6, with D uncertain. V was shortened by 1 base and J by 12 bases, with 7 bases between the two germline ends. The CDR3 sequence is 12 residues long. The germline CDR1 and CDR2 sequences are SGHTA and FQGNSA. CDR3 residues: CASSLGGLPLHF. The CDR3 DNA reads TGTGCCAGCAGCTTAGGAGGGTTACCCCTCCACTTT.

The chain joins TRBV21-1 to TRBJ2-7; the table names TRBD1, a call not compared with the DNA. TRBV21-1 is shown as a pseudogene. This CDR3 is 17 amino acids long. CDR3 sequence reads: CASSKEEPGQPDYEQYV. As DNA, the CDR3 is TGTGCCAGCAGCAAAGAGGAACCGGGACAGCCAGACTACGAGCAGTACGTC.